This is a list of T cell receptor beta chains from one sample in a study of T cells in Graves' hyperthyroidism and ophthalmopathy. TCRdb recomputed calls from the multiplex PCR reads with MiXCR, one row per CDR3 protein. The table lists hundreds of thousands of distinct CDR3 sequences, around 15% of them singletons, with less than 4.5% in the top ten. The material sequenced was blood. The receptor set was obtained from a woman aged 25 to 45 with Graves' hyperthyroidism. Both conserved end residues are trimmed from each CDR3. D genes are given only for firm matches.

D | V | CDR3
. | TRBV20-1 | SARGGDLPYEQY
TRBD2 | TRBV20-1 | SAISSASKREELF
. | TRBV27 | ASSSLNTDTQY
. | TRBV15 | ATSRLKGGDTQY
TRBD1 | TRBV25-1 | ASTTGKKAEAF
TRBD1 | TRBV4-1 | ASSSYSGGTTDTQY
. | TRBV19 | ASKATGSGYNEQF
. | TRBV2 | AKRGVLGPNTEAF
. | TRBV11-2 | ASSSREGVNTEAF
. | TRBV30 | AWNRGFFSGNTIY
. | TRBV6-1 | ATSLNTEAF
TRBD2 | TRBV12-3/TRBV12-4 | ASSLLAGVLGEQY
TRBD2 | TRBV7-2 | ASTVGLAGGTGELF
TRBD1 | TRBV30 | AWSDRVGEKLF
. | TRBV28 | ASSPPVGPSPHEQF
TRBD1 | TRBV27 | ASRTGTYNSPLH
. | TRBV2 | ASSELVSGANVLT
TRBD1 | TRBV11-3 | ASSSGTGEYGKLF
TRBD2 | TRBV10-2 | ASSGGGRTDTQY
. | TRBV30 | AWSVIGEDQPQH
TRBD2 | TRBV19 | ASRLAGGGTDTQY
. | TRBV5-1 | ASSLVDTLFDGYT
TRBD1 | TRBV13 | ASSLLGDRSLSGANVLT
. | TRBV12-3/TRBV12-4 | ASSLATQETQY
. | TRBV4-1 | ASSQEPLAYEQY
TRBD1 | TRBV4-1 | ASSQGQGSNQPQH
. | TRBV7-6 | ASSLCPPGHEQF
. | TRBV11-2 | ASSLAGGKGADTQY
. | TRBV4-1 | ASSPVSEGETQY
. | TRBV5-6 | ASSPGFGDNEQF
. | TRBV4-2 | ASSQPHNEQF
. | TRBV30 | AWSPPQGQQQF
. | TRBV6-4 | ASSRGADSLNYGYT
. | TRBV28 | ASTSSVNTQY
TRBD2 | TRBV5-1 | ASSLGVREGFDEQF
. | TRBV12-3/TRBV12-4 | ASSLYRDAYEQY
. | TRBV6-1 | ASLTQYSYNEQF
. | TRBV11-2 | ASSPFQNSPLH
TRBD1 | TRBV4-1 | ASSQVPGQANYGYT
. | TRBV12-3/TRBV12-4 | ASSLRGKDQPQH
. | TRBV12-3/TRBV12-4 | ASSFVGEDQPQH
. | TRBV11-2 | ASSSYATAGGFDEQY
. | TRBV19 | ASSIGGLNTEAF
TRBD2 | TRBV6-1 | ASSSGTSGSSKDEQY
TRBD1 | TRBV3-1 | ASSQDSGQGEAF